Shown below are 25 T cell receptor beta chains from a single sample sequenced in a study of beta chain features in type 1 diabetes. The investigators reverse transcribed all of the isolated RNA, so they sequenced expressed TCRB transcripts. Libraries were prepared by immunoSEQ multiplex PCR; TCRdb keeps only in-frame clonotypes and omits some of them. The profile shows 150,000 to 190,000 clones, roughly 8.1% of them singletons. The sequenced material came from central memory CD4+ T cells from blood. Every receptor here comes from a man between 18 and 29 years old in good health.

This clone was observed a handful of times. The chain's CDR3 is CASSLSGETSPLHF. For the CDR3, the DNA is TGTGCCAGCAGCTTAAGTGGAGAGACTTCACCCCTCCACTTT. This sequence joins TRBV28 and TRBJ1-6; no clear D. Germline values: CDR1 MDHEN, CDR2 SYDVKM. V was shortened by 6 bases and J by 9 bases, with 15 bases between the two germline ends. The CDR3 covers 14 residues.

Only a few counts were recorded for this clone. This chain connects TRBV9 to TRBJ2-7; TRBD2 matches at 7 bases. V was pared by 2 bases and J by 2 bases, with 7 bases of the junction left unmatched. CDR1 is SGDLS and CDR2 is YYNGEE in the germline V gene. The CDR3 is 15 residues long. The CDR3 DNA reads as TGTGCCAGCAGCGTTAAAGCGGGGCCCGCCTACGAGCAGTACTTC. Translated, it gives CASSVKAGPAYEQYF.

This clone was counted many times. The V gene is TRBV7-9, the J gene TRBJ2-1; 12 bases are shared with TRBD2. Germline lookup yields CDR1 SEHNR and CDR2 FQNEAQ (reference sequence). Germline trimming cut 4 bases from V and 6 bases from J; bases unmatched to any gene: 7. CDR3 length: 16 residues. CDR3: CASSSPSGRALNEQFF. In nucleotides, the CDR3 is TGTGCCAGCAGCTCCCCTAGCGGGAGGGCCCTCAATGAGCAGTTCTTC.

The chain employs TRBV27 and TRBJ2-1; no reliable D call. The germline V gene has CDR1 MNHEY and CDR2 SMNVEV (reference sequence). This CDR3 region has 14 residues. Between the trimmed V and J ends, which lost 6 bases and 0 bases, there was a span of 9 bases. CDR3 in DNA: TGTGCCAGCAGACTGTTGAGCTCCTACAATGAGCAGTTCTTC. The encoded protein is CASRLLSSYNEQFF.

This clone was seen only a few times. V and J are TRBV18 and TRBJ1-5, with unresolved D. Germline V gene sequence: CDR1 KGHSH, CDR2 LQKENI. V was shortened by 1 base and J by 5 bases, with 6 bases between the two germline ends. There are 13 residues in the CDR3. This chain's CDR3 is CASSPQLDQPQHF. For the CDR3, the DNA is TGTGCCAGCTCACCACAGCTAGATCAGCCCCAGCATTTT.

This clone was counted between two and nine times. The V call is TRBV28, the J call TRBJ1-4; 7 bases match TRBD1. With V trimmed by 6 bases and J by 5 bases, 6 bases remained unmatched. The length of the CDR3 is 14 residues. Germline-derived CDR1 and CDR2 are MDHEN and SYDVKM. CDR3 sequence reads: CASRAGTVNEKLFF. Written as DNA, the CDR3 is TGTGCCAGCAGGGCCGGGACAGTCAATGAAAAACTGTTTTTT. Supplemented by reference TRBV28 and TRBJ1-4, the full variable domain reads DVKVTQSSRYLVKRTGEKVFLECVQDMDHENMFWYRQDPGLGLRLIYFSYDVKMKEKGDIPEGYSVSREKKERFSLILESASTNQTSMYLCASRAGTVNEKLFFGSGTQLSVL.

This clone was counted only a few times. The chain recombines TRBV28 with TRBJ2-7, with D possibly matching TRBD1 (5 bases). V lost 7 bases and J 1 base, leaving 14 bases between the germline ends. Per germline, CDR1 MDHEN and CDR2 SYDVKM. CDR3 length: 14 amino acids. Written as DNA, the CDR3 is TGTGCCAGCAACCCGGCAGGACAATCCTACGAGCAGTACTTC. Translation gives CASNPAGQSYEQYF.

J is TRBJ2-1 and V is TRBV15; 13 bases map to TRBD2. CDR1 and CDR2 from the germline V gene are LNHNV and YYDKDF (reference sequence). The CDR3 is 16 residues long. V lost 1 base to trimming and J lost 4 bases; unmatched junction nucleotides: 1. As DNA, the CDR3 is TGTGCCACCAGCAGAGCGACTAGCGGGGGGTACAATGAGCAGTTCTTC. This translates into CATSRATSGGYNEQFF.

As for this clone: A clone one base away is much larger, so this may be a read error. The chain combines TRBV6-5 with TRBJ2-2; D is possibly TRBD1 (6 bases). Germline loops: CDR1 MNHEY, CDR2 SVGAGI. The ends were cut back, 6 bases at V and 4 bases at J, with 9 bases in the middle. The CDR3 length is 13 residues. In DNA, the CDR3 is TGTGCCAGCAGGAACAGGGTCACCGGGGAGCTGTTTTTT. Amino acids: CASRNRVTGELFF.

This clone has a handful of counts. The rearrangement joins TRBV5-1 to TRBJ2-3, with TRBD2 identical over 14 bases. Germline CDR1 is SGHRS and CDR2 is YFSETQ. CDR3 length equals 17 residues. The junction had 6 bases not matched to a gene; V was cut back by 2 bases and J by 4 bases. DNA of the CDR3: TGCGCCAGCAGCTTTTCGGGACTAGCGGGAGACGCAGATACGCAGTATTTT. Protein sequence: CASSFSGLAGDADTQYF. The full variable domain, in which reference TRBV5-1 and TRBJ2-3 provide the parts outside the CDR3, is KAGVTQTPRYLIKTRGQQVTLSCSPISGHRSVSWYQQTPGQGLQFLFEYFSETQRNKGNFPGRFSGRQFSNSRSEMNVSTLELGDSALYLCASSFSGLAGDADTQYFGPGTRLTVL.

In its sample, this clone was seen a few times. The chain recombines TRBV6-7 with TRBJ1-1; unclear D gene. TRBV6-7 has ORF status, its function being uncertain. The CDR3 is 12 amino acids. Trimming took off 5 bases at V and 7 bases at J, with 11 bases between the two ends. The CDR3, as DNA: TGTGCCAGCAGTCACCGGGAGATTGAAGCTTTCTTT. This gives the protein CASSHREIEAFF.

CDR3 residues: CASSLGFGTGGETQYF. CDR3 coding DNA: TGTGCCAGCAGCTTGGGTTTTGGGACAGGGGGAGAGACCCAGTACTTC. V gene TRBV7-9 combines with J gene TRBJ2-5; the match to TRBD1 covers 11 bases. J was trimmed by 4 bases and V by 3 bases; bases with no gene match: 7. This CDR3 has 16 residues. In germline, CDR1 is SEHNR, CDR2 FQNEAQ (reference sequence).

This clone was seen more than once but under ten times. The genes are TRBV7-2 and TRBJ2-7; 7 bases are a match to TRBD1. V gave up 6 bases and J gave up 2 bases; unmatched junction bases: 10. The germline V gene has CDR1 SGHTA and CDR2 FQGNSA. The CDR3 runs to 15 residues. DNA for the CDR3: TGTGCCAGCAGTTTACAACCAGGGGGAACCTACGAGCAGTACTTC. Translation gives CASSLQPGGTYEQYF.

The V call is TRBV7-2, the J call TRBJ1-3; 9 bases are shared with TRBD1. V dropped 5 bases and J dropped 1; count of bases not matched to a gene: 3. Germline V gives CDR1 SGHTA, CDR2 FQGNSA. The CDR3 sequence is 15 residues long. DNA of the CDR3: TGTGCCAGCAGCATTGGGACAGGGTCTGGAAACACCATATATTTT. Translating gives CASSIGTGSGNTIYF.

This clone appeared a few times. V and J are TRBV4-2 and TRBJ2-3, with 8 bases identical to TRBD2. CDR1 LGHNA and CDR2 YNFKEQ come from the germline V gene. Losses at the gene ends were 5 bases for V and 2 bases for J; bases not matched to a gene: 6. This CDR3 region has 15 residues. CDR3 in amino acids: CASSLDSGNTDTQYF. CDR3 in DNA: TGTGCCAGCAGCTTGGATAGCGGGAACACAGATACGCAGTATTTT.

This clone was counted between two and nine times. The rearrangement joins TRBV18 to TRBJ2-7; D possibly corresponds to TRBD1 (6 bases). V lost 6 bases and J lost 3, with 18 bases in between. CDR1 and CDR2 from the germline V gene are KGHSH and LQKENI. CDR3 length: 15 amino acids. The CDR3 sequence: CASSLIQGIGYEQYF. Here the CDR3 DNA reads TGTGCCAGCTCCCTCATTCAGGGGATCGGCTACGAGCAGTACTTC.

This clone was seen more than once but under ten times. Mismatch with germline at one junction end may stem from a read error. V usage is TRBV7-9 and J usage is TRBJ2-3; a weak D match, TRBD2 (7 bases). The CDR3 runs 12 residues. Germline loops: CDR1 SEHNR, CDR2 FQNEAQ (reference sequence). CDR3 coding DNA: TGCGGGGGGCGGGGCTACACAGATACGCAGTATTTT. It is translated as CGGRGYTDTQYF.

This chain joins TRBV29-1 and TRBJ2-1; 8 positions agree with TRBD2. Germline values: CDR1 SQVTM, CDR2 ANQGSEA. The CDR3 contains 16 residues. V lost 6 bases and J lost 2; bases outside the gene matches: 12. CDR3 amino acids: CSVHLRAGGTYNEQFF. CDR3 bases: TGCAGCGTACACCTTAGGGCGGGGGGAACCTACAATGAGCAGTTCTTC.

The genes are TRBV28 and TRBJ2-3, with D uncertain. The V end lost 2 bases, the J end lost 2 bases, and 5 bases lay between the germline ends. There are 13 residues in the CDR3. Germline V gene sequence: CDR1 MDHEN, CDR2 SYDVKM. The CDR3 loop is CASSLPNTDTQYF. CDR3 in DNA: TGTGCCAGCAGTTTACCTAACACAGATACGCAGTATTTT.

This clone occurred many times. The chain is built from TRBV5-4 and TRBJ2-3; tentative D call: TRBD1 (6 bases). This CDR3 has 14 residues. V dropped 0 bases and J dropped 4 bases, with 9 bases sitting between them. Germline values: CDR1 SGHNT, CDR2 YYREEE (reference sequence). CDR3 sequence reads: CASSLEQGSDTQYF. CDR3 in DNA: TGTGCCAGCAGCTTGGAACAGGGATCAGATACGCAGTATTTT.

This clone was observed a few times. V usage is TRBV4-3 and J usage is TRBJ2-1; 13 bases are a match to TRBD2. CDR3 length equals 16 residues. Per germline, CDR1 LGHNA and CDR2 YSLEER. With 1 base clipped from V and 8 bases from J, the junction kept 5 bases outside the gene matches. CDR3 in amino acids: CASSQATSGGADEQFF. The CDR3 DNA sequence: TGCGCCAGCAGCCAAGCTACTAGCGGGGGGGCGGATGAGCAGTTCTTC.

V and J are TRBV29-1 and TRBJ2-7; a possible D gene is TRBD1 (6 bases). The CDR3 is made up of 13 amino acids. V was pared by 4 bases and J by 4 bases, with 14 bases between. Germline V lookup: CDR1 SQVTM, CDR2 ANQGSEA. In DNA, the CDR3 is TGCAGCGTTGTTTCACAGGGTCGATACGAGCAGTACTTC. Encoded protein: CSVVSQGRYEQYF.

This clone occurred a few times. This chain links TRBV11-2 with TRBJ2-5; D possibly corresponds to TRBD2 (6 bases). The V end lost 1 base, the J end lost 5 bases, and 11 bases lay between the germline ends. Germline CDR1 is SGHAT and CDR2 is FQNNGV. The CDR3 sequence is 14 residues long. The DNA for the CDR3 is TGTGCCAGCAGCTTAGGGGGACGGGGGGAGACCCAGTACTTC. It is translated as CASSLGGRGETQYF.

This clone was counted only a few times. The CDR3 loop reads CASSLTTDKGNTIYF. The CDR3 bases are TGTGCCAGCAGCTTAACGACAGACAAAGGAAACACCATATATTTT. V gene TRBV7-2 combines with J gene TRBJ1-3; possible D gene TRBD1, 5 bases. The V gene's germline CDR1 is SGHTA and CDR2 FQGNSA. V shed 2 bases and J shed 4 bases, with 12 bases lying between them. The CDR3 contains 15 residues.

The chain carries TRBV27 and TRBJ2-3; TRBD1 is a possible D gene (7 bases). CDR3 length: 16 amino acids. The germline V and J ends were trimmed by 4 bases and 4 bases, with 18 bases remaining between them. Germline V gives CDR1 MNHEY, CDR2 SMNVEV (reference sequence). In nucleotides, the CDR3 is TGTGCCAGCAGTTCCAGGGGGGATGAGAAGCCAGATACGCAGTATTTT. Residues: CASSSRGDEKPDTQYF.